A selection of T cell receptor beta chains follows, all from one sample in a study of blood T cell repertoires in COVID-19. The repertoire was sequenced with immunoSEQ multiplex PCR; TCRdb's copy has only in-frame clones and lacks some. Of about 250,000 clones in the sample, roughly 86% were seen once. Sequencing used peripheral blood. The receptors were gathered from a woman aged 60 to 75 who had recovered from COVID-19. Both conserved end residues are part of each CDR3. The D gene is left open where the match is weak. Size is omitted from some rows. Given values are once, few, many or a class for expanded clones.

d_call,j_call,v_call,clone_size,cdr3_nt,cdr3_aa
.,TRBJ2-2,TRBV7-2,.,TGTGCCAGCAGCCAAAGGGAGGCCGGGGAGCTGTTTTTT,CASSQREAGELFF
.,TRBJ2-1,TRBV9,.,TGTGCCAGCAGCGTAGATCTAGTCCCTGAGCAGTTCTTC,CASSVDLVPEQFF
TRBD1,TRBJ2-3,TRBV7-9,.,TGTGCCAGCAGCCCTGGGACAGGGGGAGAAGATACGCAGTATTTT,CASSPGTGGEDTQYF
TRBD1,TRBJ1-5,TRBV5-6,.,TGTGCCAGCAGCTTGGGCAGGGGGCTAGGACAGCCCCAGCATTTT,CASSLGRGLGQPQHF
.,TRBJ1-4,TRBV19,.,TGTGCCAGTAGCCGTACAGCATCGAAGGGGGAAAAACTGTTTTTT,CASSRTASKGEKLFF
TRBD1,TRBJ2-2,TRBV7-3,once,TGTGCCAGCAGCTCCACAGGGGCGAACACCGGGGAGCTGTTTTTT,CASSSTGANTGELFF
.,TRBJ1-6,TRBV12-3/TRBV12-4,.,TGTGCCAGCAGTCTACTTAATTCACCCCTCCACTTT,CASSLLNSPLHF
TRBD2,TRBJ2-5,TRBV6-6,.,TGTGCCAGCAGTTTCGGGGGGGAAGAGACCCAGTACTTC,CASSFGGEETQYF
.,TRBJ1-6,TRBV18,once,TGTGCCAGCTCACCACCTGATGCTGAGCGTTCTTCACCCCTCCACTTT,CASSPPDAERSSPLHF
.,TRBJ1-5,TRBV28,.,TGTGCCAGCAGTGAGTTGCAGGGTGGGGAGCCCCAGCATTTT,CASSELQGGEPQHF
.,TRBJ1-5,TRBV19,.,TGTGCCAGTAGTAGCCTGGCTCAGCCCCAGCATTTT,CASSSLAQPQHF
TRBD1,TRBJ2-5,TRBV2,.,TGTGCCAGCAGCTGGCAGGGGGCCCAAGAGACCCAGTACTTC,CASSWQGAQETQYF
.,TRBJ1-2,TRBV19,.,TGTGCCAGTAGCCTGGGTTGGAGGGCGGATGGCTACACCTTC,CASSLGWRADGYTF
.,TRBJ1-4,TRBV18,.,TGTGCCAGCTCACCACAGGGGAGGGATGAAAAACTGTTTTTT,CASSPQGRDEKLFF
TRBD1,TRBJ2-4,TRBV6-8,.,TGTGCCAGCAGTTACTCGCGACAGGGGACCCCTGGCAAAAACATTCAGTACTTC,CASSYSRQGTPGKNIQYF
.,TRBJ1-5,TRBV28,.,TGTGCCAGCAGTCCCCATCTAGAGAATCAGCCCCAGCATTTT,CASSPHLENQPQHF
TRBD1,TRBJ1-4,TRBV5-1,.,TGCGCCAGCAGCGGACAGGGGGCGCGGGGGGAAAAACTGTTTTTT,CASSGQGARGEKLFF
.,TRBJ1-1,TRBV6-6,.,TGTGCCAGCAGTCCCCCGGCCTGGGGGGAGTTCACTGAAGCTTTCTTT,CASSPPAWGEFTEAFF
.,TRBJ2-7,TRBV19,.,TGTGCCAACTTGGACCGGAGGTTATCCTACGAGCAGTACTTC,CANLDRRLSYEQYF
.,TRBJ1-3,TRBV5-6,.,TGTGCCAGCAAACGACAGCTTGCTGGAAACACCATATATTTT,CASKRQLAGNTIYF
.,TRBJ2-5,TRBV29-1,.,TGCAGCGTTGGGTCCAGGGTCCAAGAGACCCAGTACTTC,CSVGSRVQETQYF
.,TRBJ1-4,TRBV28,.,TGTGCCAGCAGTCGGACATCGGTTAATGAAAAACTGTTTTTT,CASSRTSVNEKLFF
.,TRBJ1-3,TRBV27,.,TGTGCCAGCAGTTTTAGCAGAAGCTCTGGAAACACCATATATTTT,CASSFSRSSGNTIYF
.,TRBJ2-2,TRBV2,.,TGTGCCAGCAGTGTGTCTCAGGGAGGCACCGGGGAGCTGTTTTTT,CASSVSQGGTGELFF
TRBD2,TRBJ2-1,TRBV11-2,.,TGTGCCAGCAGCTTAAGGCTAGCGGGGGGACTTGGTGAGCAGTTCTTC,CASSLRLAGGLGEQFF
TRBD1,TRBJ2-7,TRBV7-9,few,TGTGCCAGCAGTGGCATCCGGGACAGTAGGAGAGAGCAGTACTTC,CASSGIRDSRREQYF
TRBD1,TRBJ1-5,TRBV6-5,.,TGTGCCAGCAGATCTGGACAGGGGATCAATCAGCCCCAGCATTTT,CASRSGQGINQPQHF
.,TRBJ1-5,TRBV4-1,.,TGCGCCAGCAGCCCCAAACCGGAGGGTAATCAGCCCCAGCATTTT,CASSPKPEGNQPQHF
TRBD2,TRBJ2-7,TRBV6-5,.,TGTGCCAGCAGACCCGGGACTAGCGGTTACGAGCAGTACTTC,CASRPGTSGYEQYF